The 20 T cell receptor beta chains below all came from one sample that was sequenced in a study of blood T cell repertoires in COVID-19 (dated by TCRdb to about 2020). Receptors were amplified or captured by the immunoSEQ multiplex PCR assay. Sourced from immuneACCESS, this table was stored by TCRdb with only in-frame sequences that have V and J called. A share of the clones is absent; for the studies checked, an unresolved V gene accounts for under half, and the remainder has no known explanation. The sample table records 110,000 to 150,000 clones; approximately 73% of these occur just once. The ten largest account for about 3.9% of the sample. The sequencing input was peripheral blood. These TCRs come from a man between 60 and 75 years old with acute or convalescent COVID-19.

Turning to this clone: This sample also contains other DNA sequences that code for the same CDR3. The V gene is TRBV18, the J gene TRBJ2-3; TRBD2 matches at 16 bases. The germline V gene encodes CDR1 KGHSH and CDR2 LQKENI. Losses at the gene ends were 0 bases for V and 0 bases for J; bases not matched to a gene: 0. The CDR3 is made up of 18 amino acids. The CDR3 spells CASSPPGLAGGSTDTQYF. The CDR3 DNA is TGTGCCAGCTCACCACCGGGACTAGCGGGAGGGAGCACAGATACGCAGTATTTT.

The chain recombines TRBV7-9 with TRBJ2-1, with 9 nucleotides matching TRBD1. CDR1 is SEHNR and CDR2 is FQNEAQ in the germline V gene (reference sequence). The CDR3 extends over 15 amino acids. After removal of 4 bases from V and 3 bases from J, the junction contained 4 bases not matched to a gene. The CDR3 nucleotides are TGTGCCAGCAGCTCGGGACAGGGAGACTACAATGAGCAGTTCTTC. Encoded protein: CASSSGQGDYNEQFF. Together with reference TRBV7-9 and TRBJ2-1, the CDR3 gives the full variable domain: DTGVSQNPRHKITKRGQNVTFRCDPISEHNRLYWYRQTLGQGPEFLTYFQNEAQLEKSRLLSDRFSAERPKGSFSTLEIQRTEQGDSAMYLCASSSGQGDYNEQFFGPGTRLTVL.

Only one count was recorded for this clone. The J gene is TRBJ1-1, the V gene TRBV6-5, with 7 bases lining up with TRBD1. V shed 7 bases, J shed 2 bases, and the junction held 10 bases outside the gene matches. From germline, CDR1 is MNHEY and CDR2 SVGAGI. This CDR3 spans 15 amino acids. CDR3 loop: CASTRVGGLNTEAFF. The CDR3 region has the DNA TGTGCCAGCACCCGGGTAGGGGGCCTTAACACTGAAGCTTTCTTT.

The chain couples TRBV6-5 to TRBJ1-5; D perhaps matches TRBD1 (5 bases). Germline V gene data show CDR1 as MNHEY and CDR2 as SVGAGI. V was shortened by 2 bases and J by 3 bases, with 11 bases between the two germline ends. The CDR3 loop spans 15 amino acids. The CDR3 DNA reads as TGTGCCAGCAGTTACGGGGGGGGAGTCAATCAGCCCCAGCATTTT. Protein product: CASSYGGGVNQPQHF.

V is TRBV11-2 and J is TRBJ2-7; 8 positions agree with TRBD1. Unmatched junction bases numbered 6, after V lost 5 bases and J lost 6 bases. CDR3 length: 13 amino acids. The germline CDR1 and CDR2 sequences are SGHAT and FQNNGV. CDR3 sequence: CASSIRTGLEQYF. Here the CDR3 DNA reads TGTGCCAGCAGCATACGGACAGGGCTCGAGCAGTACTTC. The full variable domain, its missing parts supplied by reference TRBV11-2 and TRBJ2-7, is EAGVAQSPRYKIIEKRQSVAFWCNPISGHATLYWYQQILGQGPKLLIQFQNNGVVDDSQLPKDRFSAERLKGVDSTLKIQPAKLEDSAVYLCASSIRTGLEQYFGPGTRLTVT.

This clone was observed a single time. The rearrangement joins TRBV5-4 to TRBJ2-5; 9 positions agree with TRBD1. Germline values: CDR1 SGHNT, CDR2 YYREEE (reference sequence). V lost 2 bases to trimming and J lost 5 bases; unmatched junction nucleotides: 4. The CDR3 extends over 14 amino acids. The CDR3 here is CASSFGTGRETQYF. For the CDR3, the DNA is TGTGCCAGCAGCTTTGGGACAGGGAGGGAGACCCAGTACTTC.

This chain links TRBV19 with TRBJ2-1; TRBD2 aligns across 9 bases. Germline loops: CDR1 LNHDA, CDR2 SQIVND (reference sequence). The CDR3 has 16 residues. The ends lost 6 bases at V and 3 bases at J; junction bases unmatched: 9. The CDR3 here is CASSLAGASLYNEQFF. CDR3 DNA: TGTGCCAGTAGCTTAGCGGGAGCATCCCTCTACAATGAGCAGTTCTTC.

The chain has TRBV12-3 or TRBV12-4 and TRBJ1-2, with 7 bases identical to TRBD1. The V gene end was trimmed by 7 bases and the J gene end by 8 bases; junction bases not matched to a gene: 7. The CDR3 totals 12 residues. The CDR3 loop reads CASTTQGQGYTF. CDR3 coding DNA: TGTGCCAGCACTACACAGGGACAGGGCTACACCTTC.

V usage is TRBV4-2 and J usage is TRBJ1-1, with TRBD1 as a possible D gene (5 bases). This CDR3 has 15 residues. The V gene lost 7 bases and the J gene lost 1 base, with 16 bases spanning the gap. Germline V gene data show CDR1 as LGHNA and CDR2 as YNFKEQ. CDR3 loop: CASKMAGPGNTEAFF. The DNA for the CDR3 is TGTGCCAGCAAAATGGCAGGGCCGGGGAACACTGAAGCTTTCTTT.

As for this clone: Other DNA sequences within the sample encode an identical CDR3. CDR3 sequence reads: CASSLAGGEQYF. The CDR3 region has the DNA TGTGCCAGCAGCTTGGCCGGCGGCGAGCAGTACTTC. The chain recombines TRBV5-4 with TRBJ2-7; D is unclear. CDR3 length: 12 amino acids. Germline CDR1 SGHNT, CDR2 YYREEE (reference sequence). V gave up 0 bases and J gave up 6 bases, with 7 bases separating them.

The chain carries TRBV11-3 and TRBJ2-5; 8 nucleotides line up with TRBD2. The ends lost 5 bases at V and 7 bases at J; junction bases unmatched: 15. This CDR3 has 16 amino acids. Looked up from germline, CDR1 is SGHNT and CDR2 is YENEEA. The CDR3 reads CASSPSGSPSKGTQYF. The CDR3 region has the DNA TGTGCCAGCAGCCCCAGCGGGAGCCCCTCAAAGGGGACCCAGTACTTC.

The V and J genes are TRBV29-1 and TRBJ2-7; TRBD2 matches 7 bases. The trim removed 3 bases at V and 9 bases at J, leaving 5 bases unmatched. The germline V gene has CDR1 SQVTM and CDR2 ANQGSEA. The CDR3 length is 11 residues. This CDR3 is CSVDIGGVQYF. The CDR3, as DNA: TGCAGCGTTGACATTGGGGGGGTGCAGTACTTC.

The rearrangement uses TRBV6-4 and TRBJ2-2; D unresolved. There are 14 residues in the CDR3. Between the trimmed V and J ends, which lost 4 bases and 2 bases, there was a span of 8 bases. Germline CDR1 and CDR2: MRHNA and SNTAGT. This CDR3 is CASSVATNTGELFF. The CDR3 bases are TGTGCCAGCAGTGTGGCCACCAACACCGGGGAGCTGTTTTTT.

The V call is TRBV7-9, the J call TRBJ1-3; TRBD1 is a possible D gene (6 bases). This CDR3 is 16 amino acids long. V lost 5 bases to trimming and J lost 0 bases, with 14 bases between them. The germline V gene encodes CDR1 SEHNR and CDR2 FQNEAQ (reference sequence). CDR3 sequence reads: CASSPRGRGSGNTIYF. The CDR3 nucleotides are TGTGCCAGCAGCCCAAGGGGCAGGGGCTCTGGAAACACCATATATTTT.

The chain joins TRBV10-3 to TRBJ2-5, with 8 bases matching TRBD2. V lost 2 bases and J lost 2; bases outside the gene matches: 1. This CDR3 contains 14 residues. Germline V gene sequence: CDR1 ENHRY, CDR2 SYGVKD. The CDR3 is CAISESGGQETQYF. The CDR3 nucleotides are TGTGCCATCAGTGAGAGCGGGGGTCAAGAGACCCAGTACTTC.

The table lists this clone with a few counts. The V and J genes are TRBV5-1 and TRBJ2-7; TRBD2 is a possible D gene (6 bases). Germline CDR1 SGHRS, CDR2 YFSETQ. The CDR3 consists of 13 residues. V lost 4 bases, J lost 4 bases, and 12 bases lay in between. The DNA for the CDR3 is TGCGCCAGCAGCCGGAGGGAGTCATACGAGCAGTACTTC. Translation: CASSRRESYEQYF.

V gene TRBV5-1 combines with J gene TRBJ2-3, with 12 bases lining up with TRBD2. Trimming cost V 1 base and J 3 bases; bases outside gene matches: 6. Germline CDR1 reads SGHRS; CDR2 reads YFSETQ. There are 17 residues in the CDR3. The CDR3 DNA is TGCGCCAGCAGCTTGTTAGGACTAGCGGGAAGAACAGATACGCAGTATTTT. Translation gives CASSLLGLAGRTDTQYF.

This clone was seen just once. V gene TRBV29-1 combines with J gene TRBJ1-2; weak D call: TRBD1 (5 bases). The CDR3 sequence is 15 residues long. The V and J ends lost 4 bases and 1 base respectively, with 16 bases between them. Germline V gene data show CDR1 as SQVTM and CDR2 as ANQGSEA. This CDR3 reads CSVGGGGMSNYGYTF. CDR3 nucleotide sequence: TGCAGCGTTGGCGGGGGAGGGATGAGTAACTATGGCTACACCTTC.

The CDR3 DNA reads TGTGCCAGCAGCGGGGTAGCGGGAGGGCATCGTACAGATACGCAGTATTTT. This sequence encodes CASSGVAGGHRTDTQYF. This sequence joins TRBV9 and TRBJ2-3; 11 bases align to TRBD2. Losses at the gene ends were 3 bases for V and 3 bases for J; bases not matched to a gene: 9. Germline CDR1 reads SGDLS; CDR2 reads YYNGEE. CDR3 length equals 17 residues.

The rearrangement joins TRBV28 to TRBJ2-1; perhaps TRBD2 as D (6 bases). The germline CDR1 and CDR2 sequences are MDHEN and SYDVKM. With 3 bases removed from V and 14 bases from J, the gap between germline ends came to 11 bases. The CDR3 contains 11 residues. The CDR3, as DNA: TGTGCCAGCAGTTTCATCGGGGGTGAGTTCTTC. Its protein product is CASSFIGGEFF.